The 24 T cell receptor beta chains below all came from one sample that was sequenced in a study of blood T cell repertoires in COVID-19. Here immunoSEQ multiplex PCR was the method, and the copy in TCRdb shows in-frame clones only, minus some. The sample yields approximately 91,000 clones, 76% seen once. Sequenced: peripheral blood. These receptors all stem from an older man with acute or convalescent COVID-19.

This chain uses TRBV6-5 with TRBJ2-1; a weak D match, TRBD1 (6 bases). V gave up 7 bases and J gave up 8 bases, with 12 bases separating them. Germline lookup yields CDR1 MNHEY and CDR2 SVGAGI. CDR3 length: 12 residues. The CDR3 DNA sequence: TGTGCCAGCACTACAGGGTTACATGAGCAGTTCTTC. Translating it yields CASTTGLHEQFF.

The chain couples TRBV5-1 to TRBJ1-1, with 9 bases that match TRBD1. The CDR3 runs 15 residues. The germline gives CDR1 SGHRS, CDR2 YFSETQ. Losses at the gene ends were 4 bases for V and 3 bases for J; bases not matched to a gene: 7. The CDR3 DNA reads TGCGCCAGCAGCATTCTACAGGGGGCGGACACTGAAGCTTTCTTT. This encodes CASSILQGADTEAFF.

The chain has TRBV19 and TRBJ1-4, with 7 nucleotides matching TRBD1. Germline lookup yields CDR1 LNHDA and CDR2 SQIVND (reference sequence). With V trimmed by 6 bases and J by 7 bases, 11 bases remained unmatched. The CDR3 has 15 amino acids. Written as DNA, the CDR3 is TGTGCCAGTAGGACGGCGACAGGGCGGGGTGAAAAACTGTTTTTT. Translated, it gives CASRTATGRGEKLFF.

This sequence joins TRBV5-1 and TRBJ1-2, with D unresolved. Germline CDR1 and CDR2: SGHRS and YFSETQ. V lost 4 bases, J lost 0 bases, and 10 bases lay in between. This CDR3 has 14 amino acids. CDR3 DNA sequence: TGCGCCAGCAGCCCGCTAGATTCTAACTATGGCTACACCTTC. It translates to CASSPLDSNYGYTF.

The J gene is TRBJ1-6, the V gene TRBV5-1; weak D call: TRBD1 (5 bases). CDR1 and CDR2 from the germline V gene are SGHRS and YFSETQ. Trimming removed 1 base from V and 9 bases from J, with 11 bases in between. CDR3 size: 14 residues. CDR3 loop: CASSLSGSSSPLHF. CDR3 coding DNA: TGCGCCAGCAGCTTGTCAGGGTCCAGTTCACCCCTCCACTTT.

The rearrangement joins TRBV28 to TRBJ1-4; the match to TRBD1 covers 7 bases. The CDR3 runs to 14 residues. Looked up from germline, CDR1 is MDHEN and CDR2 is SYDVKM. V was pared by 6 bases and J by 8 bases, with 9 bases of the junction left unmatched. The CDR3 spells CASSTRTGGEKLFF. The DNA of the CDR3 is TGTGCCAGCAGCACCCGGACAGGTGGAGAAAAACTGTTTTTT.

Many counts were recorded for this clone. The chain links TRBV28 to TRBJ1-1; 7 bases map to TRBD1. Germline CDR1 reads MDHEN; CDR2 reads SYDVKM. V lost 10 bases to trimming and J lost 6 bases; unmatched junction nucleotides: 5. This CDR3 has 11 amino acids. The CDR3 DNA reads as TGTGCCATCGCGGACAGGTCTGAAGCTTTCTTT. Amino acid sequence: CAIADRSEAFF. Full variable domain (rest looked up from reference TRBV28 and TRBJ1-1): DVKVTQSSRYLVKRTGEKVFLECVQDMDHENMFWYRQDPGLGLRLIYFSYDVKMKEKGDIPEGYSVSREKKERFSLILESASTNQTSMYLCAIADRSEAFFGQGTRLTVV.

The chain is built from TRBV27 and TRBJ1-2; 7 positions agree with TRBD1. In germline, CDR1 is MNHEY, CDR2 SMNVEV (reference sequence). The junction had 8 bases not matched to a gene; V was cut back by 5 bases and J by 5 bases. This CDR3 is 14 amino acids long. This chain's CDR3 is CASSKTGTVYGYTF. The CDR3 coding sequence is TGTGCCAGCAGTAAAACAGGGACAGTATATGGCTACACCTTC.

The chain combines TRBV30 with TRBJ1-5; 7 bases agree with TRBD1. V was pared by 1 base and J by 4 bases, with 4 bases of the junction left unmatched. The CDR3 sequence is 14 residues long. Germline CDR1 GTSNPN, CDR2 SVGIG (reference sequence). CDR3 coding DNA: TGTGCCTGGAGTGCGACAGGGCCGAATCAGCCCCAGCATTTT. Translated, it gives CAWSATGPNQPQHF.

The chain has TRBV12-5 and TRBJ2-3; TRBD2 is a possible D gene (7 bases). The CDR3 has 17 residues. Per germline, CDR1 LGHNT and CDR2 FRNRAP. V was shortened by 0 bases and J by 4 bases, with 17 bases between the two germline ends. As DNA, the CDR3 is TGTGCTAGTGGTTTGGTCGTAACCCCCGGGGGGCCAGATACGCAGTATTTT. Translated, it gives CASGLVVTPGGPDTQYF.

The chain couples TRBV7-6 to TRBJ1-4; possible D gene TRBD1, 5 bases. This CDR3 is 14 amino acids long. The V and J ends lost 5 bases and 6 bases respectively, with 13 bases between them. Germline V gene sequence: CDR1 SGHVS, CDR2 FNYEAQ. CDR3 residues: CASSAAPGDEKLFF. In nucleotides, the CDR3 is TGTGCCAGCAGCGCCGCCCCGGGGGATGAAAAACTGTTTTTT.

The rearrangement joins TRBV2 to TRBJ2-1; D perhaps matches TRBD2 (5 bases). The CDR3 has 14 residues. From germline, CDR1 is SNHLY and CDR2 FYNNEI. V was trimmed by 8 bases and J by 1 base, leaving 12 bases between them. The CDR3 DNA reads TGTGCCAGCCGGGGTCAGCCTTCCTACAATGAGCAGTTCTTC. As protein: CASRGQPSYNEQFF. The entire variable domain, with the rest obtained from reference TRBV2 and TRBJ2-1, is as follows: EPEVTQTPSHQVTQMGQEVILRCVPISNHLYFYWYRQILGQKVEFLVSFYNNEISEKSEIFDDQFSVERPDGSNFTLKIRSTKLEDSAMYFCASRGQPSYNEQFFGPGTRLTVL.

The chain has TRBV6-5 and TRBJ1-4, with no clear D. Germline V lookup: CDR1 MNHEY, CDR2 SVGAGI. This CDR3 is 11 amino acids long. V was pared by 6 bases and J by 7 bases, with 6 bases between. This CDR3 reads CASSASEKLFF. The CDR3 DNA follows: TGTGCCAGCAGCGCTAGTGAAAAACTGTTTTTT.

CDR3 coding DNA: TGTGCCAGCAGCCAAGGGGACAGGAGTAACTATGGCTACACCTTC. Its translation: CASSQGDRSNYGYTF. This chain links TRBV3-1 (or the pseudogene TRBV3-2) with TRBJ1-2; 8 bases fit TRBD1. The germline CDR1 and CDR2 sequences are LGHDT and YNNKEL (reference sequence). The CDR3 runs 15 residues. J gave up 1 base and V 1 base, and 2 bases lay outside the gene matches.

This clone turned up a few times. As DNA, the CDR3 is TGTGCCAGCAGCGTTAAGACAGAGCTCTCCTATAATTCACCCCTCCACTTT. Translated: CASSVKTELSYNSPLHF. The chain employs TRBV9 and TRBJ1-6; TRBD1 might be the D (5 bases). Germline loops: CDR1 SGDLS, CDR2 YYNGEE. The CDR3 has 17 amino acids. Trimming took 2 bases from V and 0 from J, leaving 12 bases between them.

CDR3 sequence: CAWSEGAGGEAFF. For the CDR3, the DNA is TGTGCCTGGAGTGAGGGGGCAGGGGGTGAAGCTTTCTTT. The chain is built from TRBV30 and TRBJ1-1, with TRBD1 identical over 7 bases. Per the germline V gene, CDR1 is GTSNPN and CDR2 is SVGIG (reference sequence). The CDR3 runs 13 residues. V was pared by 1 base and J by 7 bases, with 6 bases of the junction left unmatched.

The chain joins TRBV7-9 to TRBJ1-1; no firm D call. This CDR3 is built from 14 residues. Germline V gene sequence: CDR1 SEHNR, CDR2 FQNEAQ (reference sequence). Between the trimmed V and J ends, which lost 5 bases and 1 base, there was a span of 11 bases. CDR3 sequence reads: CASSLVAGNTEAFF. The CDR3 region has the DNA TGTGCCAGCAGCCTCGTCGCAGGGAACACTGAAGCTTTCTTT.

This chain connects TRBV3-1 (or the pseudogene TRBV3-2) to TRBJ2-5; D remains ambiguous. This CDR3 has 12 amino acids. The germline V gene encodes CDR1 LGHDT and CDR2 YNNKEL (reference sequence). The V end was cut by 0 bases, the J end by 5 bases, with 4 bases between. CDR3 DNA: TGTGCCAGCAGCCAAGACAGTGAGACCCAGTACTTC. Its protein product is CASSQDSETQYF.

Only one count was recorded for this clone. V usage is TRBV9 and J usage is TRBJ2-3; 10 nucleotides align to TRBD2. The CDR3 consists of 16 residues. Germline lookup yields CDR1 SGDLS and CDR2 YYNGEE. V lost 4 bases, J lost 2 bases, and 7 bases stayed unmatched. CDR3 DNA sequence: TGTGCCAGCAGCCCGGTGAGCGGGAGGGTCACAGATACGCAGTATTTT. It yields the protein CASSPVSGRVTDTQYF.

The V and J genes are TRBV24-1 and TRBJ2-7; D is ambiguous. The CDR3 length is 15 residues. Germline V gene data show CDR1 as KGHDR and CDR2 as SFDVKD. Trimming cost V 0 bases and J 4 bases, with 12 bases left between them. For the CDR3, the DNA is TGTGCCACCAGTGATTTGTCCGGCGGAAAGTACGAGCAGTACTTC. It codes for CATSDLSGGKYEQYF.

The chain couples TRBV15 to TRBJ2-1, with 11 bases that match TRBD2. This CDR3 comprises 16 residues. Germline CDR1 is LNHNV and CDR2 is YYDKDF (reference sequence). After removal of 0 bases from V and 11 bases from J, the junction contained 9 bases not matched to a gene. The CDR3 is CATSRDALAGGGQQFF. CDR3 DNA sequence: TGTGCCACCAGCAGAGATGCCTTAGCGGGAGGGGGTCAGCAGTTCTTC.

The chain couples TRBV27 to TRBJ1-2; 8 bases agree with TRBD1. CDR3 length: 13 residues. The junction had 4 bases not matched to a gene; V was cut back by 3 bases and J by 7 bases. Germline CDR1 reads MNHEY; CDR2 reads SMNVEV (reference sequence). The CDR3 bases are TGTGCCAGCAGTTTCCGGACAGGGAGTGGCTACACCTTC. Amino acids: CASSFRTGSGYTF.

This clone has just one count. This sequence joins TRBV6-5 and TRBJ1-6; tentative D call: TRBD1 (5 bases). Between the trimmed V and J ends, which lost 6 bases and 7 bases, there was a span of 13 bases. The germline V gene encodes CDR1 MNHEY and CDR2 SVGAGI. The CDR3 has 14 residues. The CDR3 coding sequence is TGTGCCAGCAGATGGGACGGGGGAAATTCACCCCTCCACTTT. It yields the protein CASRWDGGNSPLHF.

The rearrangement uses TRBV5-1 and TRBJ2-5, with 7 positions matching TRBD2. Germline CDR1 is SGHRS and CDR2 is YFSETQ. The CDR3 runs 16 residues. J gave up 1 base and V 1 base, and 7 bases lay outside the gene matches. For the CDR3, the DNA is TGCGCCAGCAGCTTGTATTTGGCGGGAGCCCAAGAGACCCAGTACTTC. This gives the protein CASSLYLAGAQETQYF.